Included here is one T cell receptor (beta chain) sequence, with context. These data belong to a study of blood T cell repertoires in COVID-19. Using immunoSEQ multiplex PCR, the repertoire was profiled, and TCRdb retains in-frame clones only, with some absent. The sample contains some 150,000 clones, around 88% of which appear only once. This TCR derives from a man in his sixties with active or convalescent COVID-19. Sequenced material: peripheral blood.

The chain's CDR3 is CASSYSGQRYEQYF. The CDR3 DNA sequence: TGTGCCAGCAGTTACTCGGGACAGCGCTACGAGCAGTACTTC. The chain links TRBV6-5 to TRBJ2-7; 7 bases map to TRBD1. Germline CDR1 MNHEY, CDR2 SVGAGI. V trimming: 0 bases; J trimming: 3 bases; junction bases outside the gene matches: 2. CDR3 length: 14 residues.